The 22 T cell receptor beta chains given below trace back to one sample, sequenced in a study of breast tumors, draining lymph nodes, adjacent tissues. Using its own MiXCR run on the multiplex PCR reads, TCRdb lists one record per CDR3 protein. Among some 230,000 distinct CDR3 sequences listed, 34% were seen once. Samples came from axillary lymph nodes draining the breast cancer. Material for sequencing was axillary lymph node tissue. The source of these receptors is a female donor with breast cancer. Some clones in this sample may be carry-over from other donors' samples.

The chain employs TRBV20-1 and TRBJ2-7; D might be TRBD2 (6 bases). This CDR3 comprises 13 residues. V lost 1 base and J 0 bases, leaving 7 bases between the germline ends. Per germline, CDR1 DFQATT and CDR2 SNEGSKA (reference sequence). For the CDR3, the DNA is TGCAGTGCTAGAGGCGGGGACTCCTACGAGCAGTACTTC. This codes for CSARGGDSYEQYF.

CDR3 bases: TGTGCCAGCAGTGACTCGAGTCGGGCGGGCTCTACTAGGACGCAGTTCTTC. Amino acid sequence: CASSDSSRAGSTRTQFF. The chain combines TRBV6-4 with TRBJ2-1; TRBD2 might be the D (5 bases). Germline V CDR1 and CDR2: MRHNA, SNTAGT. The CDR3 runs to 17 residues. V was cut by 0 bases and J by 12 bases, with 24 bases left in between.

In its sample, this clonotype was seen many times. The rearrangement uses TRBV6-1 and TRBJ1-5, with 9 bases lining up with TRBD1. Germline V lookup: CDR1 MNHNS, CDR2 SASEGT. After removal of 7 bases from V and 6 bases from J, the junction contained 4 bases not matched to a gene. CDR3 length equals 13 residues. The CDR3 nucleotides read TGTGCCAGCATGGGGACAGGGACTCAGCCCCAGCATTTT. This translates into CASMGTGTQPQHF.

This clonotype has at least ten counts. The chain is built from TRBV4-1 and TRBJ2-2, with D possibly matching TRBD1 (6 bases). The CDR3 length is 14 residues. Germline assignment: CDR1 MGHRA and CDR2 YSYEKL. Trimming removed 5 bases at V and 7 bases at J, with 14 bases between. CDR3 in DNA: TGCGCCAGCAGCACCCTACAGGGCGGCGGGGAGCTGTTTTTT. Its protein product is CASSTLQGGGELFF.

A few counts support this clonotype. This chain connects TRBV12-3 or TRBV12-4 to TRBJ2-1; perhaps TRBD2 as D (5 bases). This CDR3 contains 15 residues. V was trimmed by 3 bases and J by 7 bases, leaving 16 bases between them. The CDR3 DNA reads TGTGCCAGCAGTTTGGGAGTCGGGGTGGGGAATGAGCAGTTCTTC. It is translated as CASSLGVGVGNEQFF.

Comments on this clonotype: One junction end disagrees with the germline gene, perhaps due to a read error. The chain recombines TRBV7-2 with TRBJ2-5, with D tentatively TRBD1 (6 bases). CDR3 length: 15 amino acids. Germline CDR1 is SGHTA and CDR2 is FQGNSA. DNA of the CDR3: TGTGCCAGCAGCTTGTCCGGGACACCCCAAGAGATCCAGCACTTC. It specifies CASSLSGTPQEIQHF.

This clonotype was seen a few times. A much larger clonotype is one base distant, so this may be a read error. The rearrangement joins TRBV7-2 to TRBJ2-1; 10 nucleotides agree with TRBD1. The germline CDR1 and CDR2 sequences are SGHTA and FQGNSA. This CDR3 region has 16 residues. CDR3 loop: CASSSTGTGVYNGQFF. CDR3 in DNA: TGTGCCAGCAGCTCAACCGGGACAGGGGTGTACAATGGGCAGTTCTTC.

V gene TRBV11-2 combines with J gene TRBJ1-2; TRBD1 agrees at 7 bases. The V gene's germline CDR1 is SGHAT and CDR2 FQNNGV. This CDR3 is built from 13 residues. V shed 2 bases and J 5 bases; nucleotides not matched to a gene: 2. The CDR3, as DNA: TGTGCCAGCAGCTTACCGGGACAGTATGGCTACACCTTC. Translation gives CASSLPGQYGYTF. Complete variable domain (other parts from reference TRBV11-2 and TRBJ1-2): EAGVAQSPRYKIIEKRQSVAFWCNPISGHATLYWYQQILGQGPKLLIQFQNNGVVDDSQLPKDRFSAERLKGVDSTLKIQPAKLEDSAVYLCASSLPGQYGYTFGSGTRLTVV.

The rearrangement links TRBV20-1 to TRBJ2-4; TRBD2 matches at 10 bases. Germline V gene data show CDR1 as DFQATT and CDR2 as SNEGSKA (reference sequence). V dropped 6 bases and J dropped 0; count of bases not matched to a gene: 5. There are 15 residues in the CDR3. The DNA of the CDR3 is TGCAGTGCGATTAGCGGGGGGCTAGCCAAAAACATTCAGTACTTC. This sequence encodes CSAISGGLAKNIQYF.

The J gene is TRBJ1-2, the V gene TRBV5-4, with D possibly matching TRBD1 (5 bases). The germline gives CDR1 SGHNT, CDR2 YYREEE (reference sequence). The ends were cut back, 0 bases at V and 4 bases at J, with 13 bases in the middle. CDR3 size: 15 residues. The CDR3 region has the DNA TGTGCCAGCAGCTTGGATGGGGCGGGGAGCTATGGCTACACCTTC. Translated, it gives CASSLDGAGSYGYTF. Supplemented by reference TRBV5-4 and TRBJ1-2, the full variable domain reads ETGVTQSPTHLIKTRGQQVTLRCSSQSGHNTVSWYQQALGQGPQFIFQYYREEENGRGNFPPRFSGLQFPNYSSELNVNALELDDSALYLCASSLDGAGSYGYTFGSGTRLTVV.

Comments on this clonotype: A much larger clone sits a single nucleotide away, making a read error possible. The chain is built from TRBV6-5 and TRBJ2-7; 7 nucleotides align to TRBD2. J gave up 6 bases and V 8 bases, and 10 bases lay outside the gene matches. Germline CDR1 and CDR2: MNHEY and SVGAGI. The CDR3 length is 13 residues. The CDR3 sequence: CASREVRGGEQYF. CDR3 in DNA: TGTGCCAGCCGGGAGGTTAGGGGTGGCGAGCAGTACTTC.

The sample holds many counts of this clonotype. The CDR3 nucleotides are TGTTACGCCAGCTCTGGGGCCAACGTCCTGACTTTC. Residues: CYASSGANVLTF. This chain links TRBV30 with TRBJ2-6, with D unclear. Germline V gene lookup returns CDR1 GTSNPN and CDR2 SVGIG (reference sequence). The CDR3 has 12 amino acids.

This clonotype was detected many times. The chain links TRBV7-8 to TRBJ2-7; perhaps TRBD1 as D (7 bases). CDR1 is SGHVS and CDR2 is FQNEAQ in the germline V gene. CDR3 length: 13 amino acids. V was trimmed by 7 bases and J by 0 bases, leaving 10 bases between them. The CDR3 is CASKQGGSYEQYF. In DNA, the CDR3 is TGTGCCAGCAAGCAGGGGGGCTCCTACGAGCAGTACTTC.

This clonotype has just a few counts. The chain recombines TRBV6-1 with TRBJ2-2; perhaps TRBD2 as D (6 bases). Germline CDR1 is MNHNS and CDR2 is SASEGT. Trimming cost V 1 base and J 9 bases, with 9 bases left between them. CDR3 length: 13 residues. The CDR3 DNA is TGTGCCAGCAGTGAAGGGGCGGGGAGGGAGCTGTTTTTT. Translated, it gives CASSEGAGRELFF.

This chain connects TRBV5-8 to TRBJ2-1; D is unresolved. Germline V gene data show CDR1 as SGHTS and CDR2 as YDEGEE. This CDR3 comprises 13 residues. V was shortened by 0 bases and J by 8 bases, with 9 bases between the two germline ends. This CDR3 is CASSLVGTDEQFF. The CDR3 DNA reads TGTGCCAGCAGCTTGGTTGGCACGGATGAGCAGTTCTTC.

The CDR3 coding sequence is TGCGCCAGCAGCACCCAGGGTCCTAACTATGGCTACACCTTC. Translation: CASSTQGPNYGYTF. The rearrangement uses TRBV5-1 and TRBJ1-2; a weak D match, TRBD1 (5 bases). This CDR3 is 14 amino acids long. V was cut by 4 bases and J by 0 bases, with 10 bases left in between. Germline V gene data show CDR1 as SGHRS and CDR2 as YFSETQ.

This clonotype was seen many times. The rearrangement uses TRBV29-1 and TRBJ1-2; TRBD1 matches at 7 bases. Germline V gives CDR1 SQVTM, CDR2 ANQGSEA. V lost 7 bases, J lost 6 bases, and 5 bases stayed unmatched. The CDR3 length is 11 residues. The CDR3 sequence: CSARGRHGYTF. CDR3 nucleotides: TGCAGCGCCAGGGGGAGGCATGGCTACACCTTC.

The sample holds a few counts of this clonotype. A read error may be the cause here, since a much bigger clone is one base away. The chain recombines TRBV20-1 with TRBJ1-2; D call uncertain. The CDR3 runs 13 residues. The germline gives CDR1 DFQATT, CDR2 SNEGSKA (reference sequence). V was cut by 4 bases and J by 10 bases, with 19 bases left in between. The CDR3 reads CSATPWGSDAYTF. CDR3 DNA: TGCAGTGCTACCCCTTGGGGTAGTGATGCCTACACCTTC.

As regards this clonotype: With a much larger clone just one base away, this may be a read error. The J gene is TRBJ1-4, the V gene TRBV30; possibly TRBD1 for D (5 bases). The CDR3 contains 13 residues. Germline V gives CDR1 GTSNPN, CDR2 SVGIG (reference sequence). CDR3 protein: CAWSTGANEKLVF. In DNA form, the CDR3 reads TGTGCCTGGAGTACTGGGGCTAATGAAAAACTGGTTTTT.

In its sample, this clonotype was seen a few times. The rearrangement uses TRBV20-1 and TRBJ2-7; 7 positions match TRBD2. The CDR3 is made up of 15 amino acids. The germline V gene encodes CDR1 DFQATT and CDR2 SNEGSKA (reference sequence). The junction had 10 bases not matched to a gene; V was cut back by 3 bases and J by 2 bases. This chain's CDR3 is CSASGGGSLTYEQYF. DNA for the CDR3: TGCAGTGCTAGTGGGGGAGGGAGCCTGACCTACGAGCAGTACTTC.

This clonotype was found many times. CDR3 loop: CSVDRSNQPQHF. DNA for the CDR3: TGCAGCGTTGACAGAAGCAATCAGCCCCAGCATTTT. This chain links TRBV29-1 with TRBJ1-5; D call uncertain. There are 12 residues in the CDR3. Germline loops: CDR1 SQVTM, CDR2 ANQGSEA. Trimming stripped 3 bases from V and 1 base from J, with 4 bases between.

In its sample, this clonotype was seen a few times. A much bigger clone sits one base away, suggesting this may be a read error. CDR3 loop: CSATPGGYGSTF. For the CDR3, the DNA is TGCAGTGCTACCCCCGGGGGATATGGCTCCACCTTC. The genes are TRBV20-1 and TRBJ1-2, with D perhaps matching TRBD1 (5 bases). In germline, CDR1 is DFQATT, CDR2 SNEGSKA (reference sequence). The CDR3 contains 12 residues.